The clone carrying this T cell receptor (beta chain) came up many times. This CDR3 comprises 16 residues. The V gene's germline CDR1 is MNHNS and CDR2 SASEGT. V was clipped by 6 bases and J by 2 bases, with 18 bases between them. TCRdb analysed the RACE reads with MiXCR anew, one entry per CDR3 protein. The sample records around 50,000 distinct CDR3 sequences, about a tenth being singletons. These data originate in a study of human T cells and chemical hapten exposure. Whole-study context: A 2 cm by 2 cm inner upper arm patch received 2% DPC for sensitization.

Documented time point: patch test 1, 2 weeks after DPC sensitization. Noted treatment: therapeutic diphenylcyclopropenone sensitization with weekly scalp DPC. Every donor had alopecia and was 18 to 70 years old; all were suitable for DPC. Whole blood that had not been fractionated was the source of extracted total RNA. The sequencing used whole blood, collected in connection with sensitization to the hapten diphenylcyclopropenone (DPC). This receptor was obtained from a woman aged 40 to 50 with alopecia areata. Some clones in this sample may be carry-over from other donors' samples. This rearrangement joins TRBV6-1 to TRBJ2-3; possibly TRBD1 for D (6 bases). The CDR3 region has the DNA TGTGCCAGCAGCCGGGACACCAGAATTTACACAGATACGCAGTATTTT. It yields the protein CASSRDTRIYTDTQYF.